This TCR beta chain was observed in a study of CXCR3-negative and CXCR3-positive naive CD8 T cells. Overall study findings and caveats: Cryopreserved cells showed partially decreased CXCR3 expression, and most assays used fresh PBMCs. Higher TRB CDR3 hydrophobicity marked CXCR3-positive naive cells relative to CXCR3-negative naive cells. Diversity was high in both naive subsets and much lower in memory cells.

Germline V CDR1 and CDR2: LNHDA, SQIVND (reference sequence). The CDR3 is 15 residues long. It was by 5' RACE with UMI labels that the TRB cDNA libraries were prepared. No DNA is given; TCRdb re-called the 5' RACE reads and lists each CDR3 protein once. Recorded here are more than 80,000 distinct CDR3 sequences; the top ten clones represent more than 0.3%. For this clonotype: Its antigen remains unidentified.

V gene TRBV19 combines with J gene TRBJ1-1; the D call of TRBD1 rests on TCRdb alone, since no DNA is present to check it. Sequencing was done on a sample of naive CXCR3+ CD8+ T cells from blood. The subset is: CD45RO-CCR7+CD27+CD95- naive CD8+ T cells expressing CXCR3 (TNR3+). The clonotype comes from a human donor in good health. Some clones in this sample may be carry-over from other donors' samples. This chain's CDR3 is CASSTLPGRDTEAFF.